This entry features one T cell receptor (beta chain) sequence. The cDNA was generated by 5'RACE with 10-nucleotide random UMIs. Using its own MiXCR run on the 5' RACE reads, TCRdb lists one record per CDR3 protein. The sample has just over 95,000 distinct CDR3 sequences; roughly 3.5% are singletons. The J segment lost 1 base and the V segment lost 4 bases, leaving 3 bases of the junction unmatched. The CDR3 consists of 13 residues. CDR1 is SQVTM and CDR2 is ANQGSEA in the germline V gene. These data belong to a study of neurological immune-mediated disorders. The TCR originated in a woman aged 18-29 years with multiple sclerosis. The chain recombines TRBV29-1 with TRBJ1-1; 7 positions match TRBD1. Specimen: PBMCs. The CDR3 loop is CSVVRTGNTEAFF. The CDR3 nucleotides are TGCAGCGTTGTTAGGACAGGGAACACTGAAGCTTTCTTT.